The entry below gives a single T cell receptor (beta chain) sequence along with its context. The antigen remains unidentified. These data are taken from a study of PD-1 blockade in classical Hodgkin lymphoma. Relapse after autologous stem cell transplantation occurred in every patient, and brentuximab vedotin exposure varied. PBMCs, once thawed, yielded CD8+ T cells isolated by magnetic negative selection. The best responses consisted of complete response, partial response or progressive disease. Regarding the study as a whole: Newly diagnosed patients reportedly had lower baseline TCR diversity than healthy donors. Possible causes of repertoire differences, disease activity or prior therapy, remain undefined.

Profiling relied on immunoSEQ multiplex PCR, and the TCRdb table lists in-frame clones only, not all of them. Of about 2,000 clones in the sample, 70% to 85% are singletons; the top ten hold around a tenth. This CDR3 is 12 amino acids long. CDR1 SQVTM and CDR2 ANQGSEA come from the germline V gene. The V and J ends lost 3 bases and 6 bases respectively, with 9 bases between them. V gene TRBV29-1 combines with J gene TRBJ2-1; D may be TRBD2 (6 bases). The sequence was collected from a human donor with classical Hodgkin lymphoma. The input for sequencing was CD8+ T cells from blood, taken at baseline. The CDR3 is CSVERESNEQFF. In DNA, the CDR3 is TGCAGCGTTGAGCGGGAAAGCAATGAGCAGTTCTTC.